These T cell receptor beta chains were read from a single sample in a study of OX40 agonist ivuxolimab in advanced cancers. The table came from immunoSEQ multiplex PCR; TCRdb's copy has only in-frame clones and leaves some out. This table holds roughly 8,000 clones, around 73% found once. The source was CD4+ or CD8+ T cells sorted from blood, collected in a trial of the OX40 agonist ivuxolimab. Source of these receptors: an adult with an advanced solid tumor such as melanoma, head and neck, liver or kidney cancer. The CDR3 runs from the conserved cysteine through the conserved F or W. The D gene is left open where the match is weak. Not every row has a clone size; where given, it reads once, few, many or a size class.

size: NA
J: TRBJ1-4
V: TRBV11-2
D: NA
CDR3: CASSSGTYNEKLFF
DNA: TGTGCCAGCAGCTCCGGGACGTATAATGAAAAACTGTTTTTT

size: NA
J: TRBJ1-4
V: TRBV7-9
D: TRBD1
CDR3: CASSSSETGSEKLFF
DNA: TGTGCCAGCAGCTCCTCCGAGACAGGGAGTGAAAAACTGTTTTTT

size: NA
J: TRBJ2-1
V: TRBV19
D: NA
CDR3: CASSIGQTKYNEQFF
DNA: TGTGCCAGTAGTATTGGCCAAACTAAATACAATGAGCAGTTCTTC

size: NA
J: TRBJ1-5
V: TRBV28
D: NA
CDR3: CASRGQGGSNQPQHF
DNA: TGTGCCAGCAGGGGGCAAGGGGGAAGCAATCAGCCCCAGCATTTT

size: NA
J: TRBJ1-1
V: TRBV9
D: NA
CDR3: CASSVDGVATEAFF
DNA: TGTGCCAGCAGCGTAGATGGGGTGGCGACTGAAGCTTTCTTT

size: NA
J: TRBJ2-7
V: TRBV30
D: TRBD1
CDR3: CAYEDRGPYEQYF
DNA: TGTGCCTATGAGGACAGGGGACCCTACGAGCAGTACTTC

size: NA
J: TRBJ1-5
V: TRBV5-6
D: NA
CDR3: CASSLGGLEPQHF
DNA: TGTGCCAGCAGCTTGGGGGGGCTCGAGCCCCAGCATTTT

size: NA
J: TRBJ2-1
V: TRBV7-6
D: NA
CDR3: CASSLGVGGNNEQFF
DNA: TGTGCCAGCAGCCTAGGGGTTGGGGGGAACAATGAGCAGTTCTTC

size: NA
J: TRBJ1-1
V: TRBV4-2
D: NA
CDR3: CASSDGQNTEAFF
DNA: TGTGCCAGCAGCGATGGACAGAACACTGAAGCTTTCTTT

size: NA
J: TRBJ2-7
V: TRBV5-1
D: TRBD2
CDR3: CASSWAGTIYEQYF
DNA: TGCGCCAGCAGCTGGGCCGGGACTATTTACGAGCAGTACTTC

size: NA
J: TRBJ2-3
V: TRBV29-1
D: TRBD2
CDR3: CSVEGTRGADTQYF
DNA: TGCAGCGTTGAAGGGACTAGGGGCGCAGATACGCAGTATTTT

size: NA
J: TRBJ2-1
V: TRBV9
D: NA
CDR3: CASSVEYGGAYNEQFF
DNA: TGTGCCAGCAGCGTAGAGTACGGGGGCGCCTACAATGAGCAGTTCTTC

size: few
J: TRBJ2-7
V: TRBV4-3
D: NA
CDR3: CASSQVGNSYEQYF
DNA: TGCGCCAGCAGCCAAGTAGGAAACTCCTACGAGCAGTACTTC

size: NA
J: TRBJ1-3
V: TRBV7-9
D: NA
CDR3: CASSLALSILNTIYF
DNA: TGTGCCAGCAGCTTAGCGCTCAGTATTCTAAACACCATATATTTT

size: NA
J: TRBJ2-1
V: TRBV19
D: TRBD1
CDR3: CASSTRQGAYNEQFF
DNA: TGTGCCAGTAGTACGCGACAGGGGGCCTACAATGAGCAGTTCTTC

size: NA
J: TRBJ2-7
V: TRBV7-4
D: TRBD2
CDR3: CASSSGGAYEQYF
DNA: TGTGCCAGCTCTAGCGGGGGGGCCTACGAGCAGTACTTC

size: NA
J: TRBJ2-7
V: TRBV2
D: NA
CDR3: CASRPPISTDTYEQYF
DNA: TGTGCCAGCAGGCCTCCCATCTCGACGGACACCTACGAGCAGTACTTC

size: few
J: TRBJ2-3
V: TRBV2
D: TRBD1
CDR3: CASINRGLGTDTQYF
DNA: TGTGCCAGCATTAACAGGGGTTTGGGCACAGATACGCAGTATTTT

size: NA
J: TRBJ1-5
V: TRBV7-8
D: NA
CDR3: CASSLLSQPQHF
DNA: TGTGCCAGCAGCTTGCTTTCGCAGCCCCAGCATTTT

size: NA
J: TRBJ1-2
V: TRBV7-9
D: TRBD1
CDR3: CASSFLGGSGLWGYTF
DNA: TGTGCCAGCAGCTTCCTAGGGGGCAGCGGGCTCTGGGGCTACACCTTC

size: many
J: TRBJ2-7
V: TRBV27
D: TRBD2
CDR3: CASSGRGSGRGEQYF
DNA: TGTGCCAGCAGTGGCCGTGGTAGCGGGAGAGGCGAGCAGTACTTC

size: few
J: TRBJ1-4
V: TRBV11-2
D: TRBD1
CDR3: CASSYGTGADEKLFF
DNA: TGTGCCAGCAGTTACGGGACAGGGGCGGATGAAAAACTGTTTTTT

size: NA
J: TRBJ1-3
V: TRBV29-1
D: NA
CDR3: CSVELGQMGNTIYF
DNA: TGCAGCGTTGAATTAGGGCAAATGGGAAACACCATATATTTT

size: NA
J: TRBJ2-5
V: TRBV7-3
D: NA
CDR3: CASSLKETQYF
DNA: TGTGCCAGCAGCTTAAAGGAGACCCAGTACTTC

size: NA
J: TRBJ2-3
V: TRBV11-2
D: NA
CDR3: CASGTTDTQYF
DNA: TGTGCCAGCGGGACCACAGATACGCAGTATTTT

size: few
J: TRBJ2-7
V: TRBV10-1
D: NA
CDR3: CASSDGGPEQYF
DNA: TGCGCCAGCAGTGATGGGGGACCCGAGCAGTACTTC

size: NA
J: TRBJ2-4
V: TRBV5-5
D: NA
CDR3: CASSLAVGKGNIQYF
DNA: TGTGCCAGCAGCTTGGCCGTGGGGAAGGGAAACATTCAGTACTTC

size: NA
J: TRBJ1-1
V: TRBV9
D: TRBD1
CDR3: CASTLGQKNTEAFF
DNA: TGTGCCAGCACTCTGGGACAGAAGAACACTGAAGCTTTCTTT

size: once
J: TRBJ1-2
V: TRBV15
D: TRBD1
CDR3: CATRPGQGDYGYTF
DNA: TGTGCCACCAGACCCGGACAGGGGGACTATGGCTACACCTTC

size: NA
J: TRBJ2-5
V: TRBV7-9
D: NA
CDR3: CASSPPSMGTLETQYF
DNA: TGTGCCAGCAGCCCTCCCTCAATGGGGACCCTTGAGACCCAGTACTTC

size: NA
J: TRBJ1-6
V: TRBV7-6
D: TRBD1
CDR3: CASSPGQWNSPLHF
DNA: TGTGCCAGCAGCCCGGGACAGTGGAATTCACCCCTCCACTTT

size: NA
J: TRBJ1-5
V: TRBV5-6
D: NA
CDR3: CASSFPGGNQPQHF
DNA: TGTGCCAGCAGCTTCCCTGGGGGGAATCAGCCCCAGCATTTT

size: medium-sized
J: TRBJ2-7
V: TRBV7-2
D: TRBD1
CDR3: CASSPYSSGQVLYEQYF
DNA: TGTGCCAGCAGCCCCTACTCCTCGGGACAGGTCCTCTACGAGCAGTACTTC